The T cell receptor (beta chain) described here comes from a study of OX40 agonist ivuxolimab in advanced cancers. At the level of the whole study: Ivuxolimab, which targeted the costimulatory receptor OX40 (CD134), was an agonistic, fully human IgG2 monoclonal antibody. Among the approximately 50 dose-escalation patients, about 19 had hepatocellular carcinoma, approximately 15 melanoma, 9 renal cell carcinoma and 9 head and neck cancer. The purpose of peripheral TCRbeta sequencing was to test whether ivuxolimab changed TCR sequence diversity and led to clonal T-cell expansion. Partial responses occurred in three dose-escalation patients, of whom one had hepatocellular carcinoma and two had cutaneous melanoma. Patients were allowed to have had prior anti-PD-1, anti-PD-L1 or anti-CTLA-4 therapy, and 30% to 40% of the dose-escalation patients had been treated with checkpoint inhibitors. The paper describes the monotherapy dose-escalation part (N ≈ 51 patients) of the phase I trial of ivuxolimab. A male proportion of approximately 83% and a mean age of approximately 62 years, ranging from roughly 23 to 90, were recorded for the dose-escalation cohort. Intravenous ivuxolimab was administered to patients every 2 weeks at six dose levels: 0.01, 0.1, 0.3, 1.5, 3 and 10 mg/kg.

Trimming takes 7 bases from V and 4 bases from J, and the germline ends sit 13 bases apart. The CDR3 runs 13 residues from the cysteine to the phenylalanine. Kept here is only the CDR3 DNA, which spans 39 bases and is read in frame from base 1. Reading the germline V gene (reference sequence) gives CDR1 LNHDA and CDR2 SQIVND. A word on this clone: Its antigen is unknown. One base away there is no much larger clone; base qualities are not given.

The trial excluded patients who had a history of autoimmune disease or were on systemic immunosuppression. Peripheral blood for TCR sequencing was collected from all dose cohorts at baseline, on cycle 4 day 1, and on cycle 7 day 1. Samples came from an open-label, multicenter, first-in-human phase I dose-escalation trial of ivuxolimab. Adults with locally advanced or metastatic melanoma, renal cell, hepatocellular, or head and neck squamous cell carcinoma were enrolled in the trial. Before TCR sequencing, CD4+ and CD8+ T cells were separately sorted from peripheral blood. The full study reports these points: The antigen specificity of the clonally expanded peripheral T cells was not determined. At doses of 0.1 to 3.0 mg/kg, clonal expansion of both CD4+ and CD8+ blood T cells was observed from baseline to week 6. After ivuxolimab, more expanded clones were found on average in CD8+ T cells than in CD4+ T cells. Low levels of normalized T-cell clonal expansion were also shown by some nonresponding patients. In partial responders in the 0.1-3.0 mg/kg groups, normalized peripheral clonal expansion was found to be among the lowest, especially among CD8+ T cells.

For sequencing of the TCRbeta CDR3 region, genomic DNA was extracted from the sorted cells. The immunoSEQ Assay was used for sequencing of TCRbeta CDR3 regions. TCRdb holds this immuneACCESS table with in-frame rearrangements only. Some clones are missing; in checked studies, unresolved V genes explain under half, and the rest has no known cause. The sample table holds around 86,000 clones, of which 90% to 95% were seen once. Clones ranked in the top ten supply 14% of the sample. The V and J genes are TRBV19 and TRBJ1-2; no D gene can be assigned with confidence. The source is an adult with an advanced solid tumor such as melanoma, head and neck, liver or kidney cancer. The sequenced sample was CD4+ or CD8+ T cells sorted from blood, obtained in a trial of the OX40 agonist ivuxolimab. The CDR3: CASKRDLAYGYTF. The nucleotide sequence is TGTGCCAGTAAGCGAGACCTGGCCTATGGCTACACCTTC.